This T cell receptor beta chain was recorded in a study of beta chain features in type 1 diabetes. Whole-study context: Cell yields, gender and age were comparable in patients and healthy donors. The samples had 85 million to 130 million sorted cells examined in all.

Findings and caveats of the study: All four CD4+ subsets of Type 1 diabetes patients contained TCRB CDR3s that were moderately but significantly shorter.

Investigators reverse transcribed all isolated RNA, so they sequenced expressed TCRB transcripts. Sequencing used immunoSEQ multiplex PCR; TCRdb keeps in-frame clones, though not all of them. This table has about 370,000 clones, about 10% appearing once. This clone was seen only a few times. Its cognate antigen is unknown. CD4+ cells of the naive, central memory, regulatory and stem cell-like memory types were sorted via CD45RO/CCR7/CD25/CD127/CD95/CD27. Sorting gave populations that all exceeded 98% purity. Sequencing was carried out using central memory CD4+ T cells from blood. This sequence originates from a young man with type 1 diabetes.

CDR3 sequence reads: CASSTDGNQPQHF. CDR3 DNA: TGTGCCAGCAGCACCGACGGGAATCAGCCCCAGCATTTT. V gene TRBV5-6 combines with J gene TRBJ1-5; D uncertain. V lost 4 bases, J lost 4 bases, and 9 bases lay in between. The CDR3 covers 13 residues. From germline, CDR1 is SGHDT and CDR2 YYEEEE.